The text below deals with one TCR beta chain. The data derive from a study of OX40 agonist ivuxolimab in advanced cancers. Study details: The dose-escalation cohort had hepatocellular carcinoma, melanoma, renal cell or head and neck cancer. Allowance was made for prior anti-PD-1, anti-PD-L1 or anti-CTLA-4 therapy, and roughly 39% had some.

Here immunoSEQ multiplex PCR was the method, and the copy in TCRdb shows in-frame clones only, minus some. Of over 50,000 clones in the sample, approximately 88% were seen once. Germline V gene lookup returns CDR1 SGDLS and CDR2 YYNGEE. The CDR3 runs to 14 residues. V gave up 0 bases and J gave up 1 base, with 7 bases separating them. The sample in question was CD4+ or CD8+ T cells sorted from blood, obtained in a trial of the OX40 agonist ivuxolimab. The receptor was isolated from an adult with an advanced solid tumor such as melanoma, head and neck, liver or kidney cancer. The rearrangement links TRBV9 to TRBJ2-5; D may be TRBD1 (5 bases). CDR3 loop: CASSVGQLQETQYF. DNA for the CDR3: TGTGCCAGCAGCGTAGGACAGCTCCAAGAGACCCAGTACTTC.